This paragraph covers one TCR beta chain sequence. Its antigen is unidentified. It was at deep level that the assay was run. Generated by immunoSEQ multiplex PCR, the TCRdb table keeps only in-frame clones and is missing some. The sample has 1,400,000 or so clones, 98% seen once. Germline V CDR1 and CDR2: SGHNT, YENEEA. V gave up 5 bases and J gave up 6 bases, with 17 bases separating them. This CDR3 spans 14 amino acids. This specimen belongs to a study of shared clonotypes between healthy human individuals. There were no recent acute infections or vaccinations among the donors, who were healthy HIV-negative adults. Both subsets, CD45RA+ naive and CD45RA-negative memory, were split from the CD4+ cells. The study, taken as a whole, reports: For sorted subsets, rarefaction showed incomplete sequencing despite large depth.

Sequenced material: naive CD4+ T cells sorted from blood. This sample's subset: CD45RA+ positively selected. This TCR came from a man aged 25-45 years in good health. The chain is built from TRBV11-3 and TRBJ2-7; D call uncertain. In nucleotides, the CDR3 is TGTGCCAGCAGCCAATCACCCAGCAGCTCCGAGCAGTACTTC. Translating it yields CASSQSPSSSEQYF.